This T cell receptor (beta chain) was identified in a study of blood T cell repertoires in COVID-19. V was pared by 5 bases and J by 0 bases, with 19 bases between. Germline CDR1 is MNHEY and CDR2 is SMNVEV (reference sequence). The CDR3 sequence is 18 residues long. This clone has a handful of counts. TCRdb keeps only in-frame clones here, not all; method: immunoSEQ multiplex PCR. The table records approximately 300,000 clones, 80% to 90% of them present only once. J is TRBJ2-2 and V is TRBV27; maybe TRBD1 (6 bases). This receptor was identified in a man aged 50-59 years with active or convalescent COVID-19. The sample comprised peripheral blood. In DNA, the CDR3 is TGTGCCAGCAGTCCATGGTCAGGGGTTAGTCCGAACACCGGGGAGCTGTTTTTT. It is translated as CASSPWSGVSPNTGELFF.